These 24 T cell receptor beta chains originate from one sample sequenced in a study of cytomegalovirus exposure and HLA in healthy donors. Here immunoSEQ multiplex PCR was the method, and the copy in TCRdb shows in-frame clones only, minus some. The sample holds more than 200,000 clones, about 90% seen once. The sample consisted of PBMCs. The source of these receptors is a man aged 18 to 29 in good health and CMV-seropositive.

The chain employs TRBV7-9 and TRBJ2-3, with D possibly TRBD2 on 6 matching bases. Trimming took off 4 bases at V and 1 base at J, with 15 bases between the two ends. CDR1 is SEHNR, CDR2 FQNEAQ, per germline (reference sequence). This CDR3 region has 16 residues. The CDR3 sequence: CASSSTLAGRTDTQYF. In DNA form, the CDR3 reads TGTGCCAGCAGCTCTACACTAGCCGGGCGCACAGATACGCAGTATTTT. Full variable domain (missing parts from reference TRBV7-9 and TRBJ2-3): DTGVSQNPRHKITKRGQNVTFRCDPISEHNRLYWYRQTLGQGPEFLTYFQNEAQLEKSRLLSDRFSAERPKGSFSTLEIQRTEQGDSAMYLCASSSTLAGRTDTQYFGPGTRLTVL.

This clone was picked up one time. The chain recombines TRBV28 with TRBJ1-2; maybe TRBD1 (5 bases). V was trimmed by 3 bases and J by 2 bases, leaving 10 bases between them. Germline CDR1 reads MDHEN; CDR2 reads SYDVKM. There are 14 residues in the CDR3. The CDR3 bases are TGTGCCAGCAGTTTTGGGGGGGAGAACTATGGCTACACCTTC. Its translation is CASSFGGENYGYTF.

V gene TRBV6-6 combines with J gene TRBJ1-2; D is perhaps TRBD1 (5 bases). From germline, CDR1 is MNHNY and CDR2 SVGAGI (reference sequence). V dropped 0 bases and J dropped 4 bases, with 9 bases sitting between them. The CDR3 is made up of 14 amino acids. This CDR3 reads CASSYSDILYGYTF. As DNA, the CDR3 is TGTGCCAGCAGTTACTCGGACATCCTCTATGGCTACACCTTC.

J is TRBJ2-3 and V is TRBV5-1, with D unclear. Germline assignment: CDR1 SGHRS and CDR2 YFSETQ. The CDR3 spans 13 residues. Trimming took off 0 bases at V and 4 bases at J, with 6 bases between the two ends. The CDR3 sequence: CASSLAPPDTQYF. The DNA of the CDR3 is TGCGCCAGCAGCTTGGCCCCGCCAGATACGCAGTATTTT.

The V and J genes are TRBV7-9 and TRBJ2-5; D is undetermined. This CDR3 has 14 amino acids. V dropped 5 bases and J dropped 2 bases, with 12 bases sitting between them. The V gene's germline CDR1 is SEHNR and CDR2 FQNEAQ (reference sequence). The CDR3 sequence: CASSVARDQETQYF. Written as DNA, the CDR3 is TGTGCCAGCAGCGTGGCTAGGGATCAAGAGACCCAGTACTTC.

CDR3 sequence reads: CATSRVWGTQHF. CDR3 nucleotide sequence: TGTGCCACCAGCAGGGTATGGGGGACCCAGCATTTT. The chain combines TRBV15 with TRBJ1-5, with D perhaps TRBD1 (5 bases). The CDR3 is made up of 12 amino acids. Germline values: CDR1 LNHNV, CDR2 YYDKDF (reference sequence). The V end lost 3 bases, the J end lost 11 bases, and 11 bases lay between the germline ends.

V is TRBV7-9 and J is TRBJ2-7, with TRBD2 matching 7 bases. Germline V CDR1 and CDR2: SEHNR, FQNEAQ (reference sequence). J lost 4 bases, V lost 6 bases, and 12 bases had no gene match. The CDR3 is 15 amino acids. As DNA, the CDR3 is TGTGCCAGCAGGGGGGGACCGCCCGGGGGGTACGAGCAGTACTTC. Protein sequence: CASRGGPPGGYEQYF.

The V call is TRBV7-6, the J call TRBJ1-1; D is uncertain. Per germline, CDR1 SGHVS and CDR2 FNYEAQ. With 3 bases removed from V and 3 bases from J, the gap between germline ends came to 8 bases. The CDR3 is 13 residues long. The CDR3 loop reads CASSFVFDTEAFF. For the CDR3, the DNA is TGTGCCAGCAGCTTCGTCTTTGACACTGAAGCTTTCTTT.

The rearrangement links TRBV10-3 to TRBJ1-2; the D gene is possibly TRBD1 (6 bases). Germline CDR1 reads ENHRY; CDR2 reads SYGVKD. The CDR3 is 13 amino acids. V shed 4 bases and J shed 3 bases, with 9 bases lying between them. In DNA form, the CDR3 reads TGTGCCATCAGTGGCAACAGGGACTATGGCTACACCTTC. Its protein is CAISGNRDYGYTF.

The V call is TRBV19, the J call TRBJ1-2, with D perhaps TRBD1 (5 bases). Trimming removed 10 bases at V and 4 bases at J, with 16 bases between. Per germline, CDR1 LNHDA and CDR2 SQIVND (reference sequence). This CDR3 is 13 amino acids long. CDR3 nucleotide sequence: TGTGCCACGAATCCGGGACCCCTCTATGGCTACACCTTC. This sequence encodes CATNPGPLYGYTF.

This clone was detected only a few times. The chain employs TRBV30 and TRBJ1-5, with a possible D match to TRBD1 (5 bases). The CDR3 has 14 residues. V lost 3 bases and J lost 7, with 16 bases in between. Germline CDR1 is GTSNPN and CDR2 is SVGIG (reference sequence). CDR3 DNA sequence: TGTGCCTGGAGCGAGGGGTCCGGGAGGCAGCCCCAGCATTTT. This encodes CAWSEGSGRQPQHF.

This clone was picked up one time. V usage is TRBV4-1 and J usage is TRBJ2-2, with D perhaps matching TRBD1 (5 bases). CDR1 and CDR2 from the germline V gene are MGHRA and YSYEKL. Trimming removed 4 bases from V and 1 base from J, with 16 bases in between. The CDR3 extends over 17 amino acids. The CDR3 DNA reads TGCGCCAGCAGCCTTCTAAGGGCAGGGATGAACACCGGGGAGCTGTTTTTT. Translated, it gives CASSLLRAGMNTGELFF.

CDR3 nucleotide sequence: TGTGCCAGCAGCGCAAGCGGTTACACAGATACGCAGTATTTT. The encoded protein is CASSASGYTDTQYF. The chain has TRBV7-9 and TRBJ2-3; a weak D match, TRBD2 (5 bases). V was cut by 5 bases and J by 2 bases, with 11 bases left in between. Germline V gene lookup returns CDR1 SEHNR and CDR2 FQNEAQ (reference sequence). This CDR3 region has 14 residues.

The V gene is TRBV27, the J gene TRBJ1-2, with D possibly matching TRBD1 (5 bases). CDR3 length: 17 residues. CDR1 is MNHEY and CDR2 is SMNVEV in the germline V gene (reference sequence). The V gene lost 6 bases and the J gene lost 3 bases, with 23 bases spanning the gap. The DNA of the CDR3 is TGTGCCAGCAGAAGCGATCAGTTTACGGCAGGGTACTATGGCTACACCTTC. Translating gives CASRSDQFTAGYYGYTF.

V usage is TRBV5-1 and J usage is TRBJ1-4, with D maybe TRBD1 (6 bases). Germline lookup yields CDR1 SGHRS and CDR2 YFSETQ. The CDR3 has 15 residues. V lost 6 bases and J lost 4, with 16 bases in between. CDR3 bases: TGCGCCAGCACTACAGGGTTCGAGGTTAATGAAAAACTGTTTTTT. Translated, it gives CASTTGFEVNEKLFF.

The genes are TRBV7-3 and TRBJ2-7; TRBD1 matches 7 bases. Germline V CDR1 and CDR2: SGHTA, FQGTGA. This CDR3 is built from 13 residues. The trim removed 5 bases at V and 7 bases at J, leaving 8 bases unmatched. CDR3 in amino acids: CASSRRQGTEQYF. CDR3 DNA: TGTGCCAGCAGCCGCAGACAGGGTACAGAGCAGTACTTC.

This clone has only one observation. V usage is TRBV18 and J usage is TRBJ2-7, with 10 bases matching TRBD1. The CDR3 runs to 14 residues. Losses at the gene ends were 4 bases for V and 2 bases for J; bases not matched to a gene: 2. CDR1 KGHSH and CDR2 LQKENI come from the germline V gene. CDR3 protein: CASSLGQGTYEQYF. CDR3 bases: TGTGCCAGCTCACTGGGACAGGGGACCTACGAGCAGTACTTC. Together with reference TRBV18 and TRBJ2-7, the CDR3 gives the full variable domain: NAGVMQNPRHLVRRRGQEARLRCSPMKGHSHVYWYRQLPEEGLKFMVYLQKENIIDESGMPKERFSAEFPKEGPSILRIQQVVRGDSAAYFCASSLGQGTYEQYFGPGTRLTVT.

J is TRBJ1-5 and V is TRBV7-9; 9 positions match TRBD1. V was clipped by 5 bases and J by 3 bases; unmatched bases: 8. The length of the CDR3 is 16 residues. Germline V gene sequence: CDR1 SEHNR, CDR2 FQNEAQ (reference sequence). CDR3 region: CASSPPGQGLNQPQHF. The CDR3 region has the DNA TGTGCCAGCAGCCCCCCAGGACAGGGGCTCAATCAGCCCCAGCATTTT.

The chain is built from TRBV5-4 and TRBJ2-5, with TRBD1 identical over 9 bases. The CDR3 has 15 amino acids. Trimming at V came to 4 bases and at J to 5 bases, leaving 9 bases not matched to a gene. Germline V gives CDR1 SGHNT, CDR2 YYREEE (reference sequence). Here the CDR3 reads CASSPWTGVGETQYF. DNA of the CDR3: TGTGCCAGCAGCCCGTGGACAGGGGTAGGGGAGACCCAGTACTTC.

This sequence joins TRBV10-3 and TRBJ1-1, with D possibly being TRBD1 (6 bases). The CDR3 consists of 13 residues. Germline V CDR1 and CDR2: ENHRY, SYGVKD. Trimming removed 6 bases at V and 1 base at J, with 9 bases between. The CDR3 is CAIRGQPNTEAFF. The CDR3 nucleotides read TGTGCCATCAGAGGACAGCCGAACACTGAAGCTTTCTTT.

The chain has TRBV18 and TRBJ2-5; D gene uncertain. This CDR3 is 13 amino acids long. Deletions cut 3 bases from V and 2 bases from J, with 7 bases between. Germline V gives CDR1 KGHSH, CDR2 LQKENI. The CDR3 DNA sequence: TGTGCCAGCTCACCCTCGAGGCAAGAGACCCAGTACTTC. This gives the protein CASSPSRQETQYF.

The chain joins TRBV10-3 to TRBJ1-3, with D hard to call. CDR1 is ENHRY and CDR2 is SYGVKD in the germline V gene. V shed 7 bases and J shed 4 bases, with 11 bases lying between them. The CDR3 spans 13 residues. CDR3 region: CAITRGDGNTIYF. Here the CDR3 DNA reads TGTGCCATCACGCGTGGCGACGGAAACACCATATATTTT.

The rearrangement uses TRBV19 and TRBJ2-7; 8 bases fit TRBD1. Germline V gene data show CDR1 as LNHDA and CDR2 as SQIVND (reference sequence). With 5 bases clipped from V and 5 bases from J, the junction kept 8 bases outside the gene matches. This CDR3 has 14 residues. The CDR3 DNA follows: TGTGCCAGTAGTCAAGACAGGGGATGGAACGAGCAGTACTTC. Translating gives CASSQDRGWNEQYF.

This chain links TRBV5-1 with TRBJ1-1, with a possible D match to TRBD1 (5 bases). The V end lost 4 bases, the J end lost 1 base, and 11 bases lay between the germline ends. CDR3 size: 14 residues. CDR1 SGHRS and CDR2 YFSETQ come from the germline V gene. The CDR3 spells CASSGRGGNTEAFF. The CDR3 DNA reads TGCGCCAGCAGCGGTCGTGGGGGGAACACTGAAGCTTTCTTT.